These T cell receptor beta chains were read from a single sample in a study of PD-L1 blockade in urothelial cancer. Using immunoSEQ multiplex PCR, the repertoire was profiled, and TCRdb retains in-frame clones only, with some absent. The sample records about 38,000 clones, about 85% being singletons. Sequenced here: PBMCs, sampled around atezolizumab (anti-PD-L1) treatment. Receptor source: a man of 80 years or more with urothelial cancer. Each CDR3 is given with its conserved first and last residue. A D gene is named only where the DNA matches it firmly. Clone size is given for some rows only: seen once, a few or many times, or a class if the clone is expanded.

v_gene,j_gene,abundance,d_gene,CDR3nt,CDR3aa
TRBV2,TRBJ1-1,-,-,TGTGCCAGCGTGGGCAGGGAAAGGACTGAAGCTTTCTTT,CASVGRERTEAFF
TRBV6-6,TRBJ2-3,-,TRBD1,TGTGCCAGCAACCCTTCAGGGGGAATGGAAGATACGCAGTATTTT,CASNPSGGMEDTQYF
TRBV5-1,TRBJ2-2,-,TRBD2,TGCGCCAGCAGCATCCGACCCGGGGCGGGAGGGCCTGCCGGGGAGCTGTTTTTT,CASSIRPGAGGPAGELFF
TRBV18,TRBJ2-1,-,-,TGTGCCAGCTCACCGGCCATCTACAATGAGCAGTTCTTC,CASSPAIYNEQFF
TRBV9,TRBJ2-1,-,TRBD2,TGTGCCAGCACGGTCGGAGCGGGAGCATACAATGAGCAGTTCTTC,CASTVGAGAYNEQFF
TRBV6-5,TRBJ2-7,once,-,TGTGCCAGCAGTCCGCGGACTGCTTCCTACGAGCAGTACTTC,CASSPRTASYEQYF
TRBV25-1,TRBJ1-2,-,TRBD1,TGTGCCAGCGGAAGCCTCGACAGGGGGGGAGGCTACACCTTC,CASGSLDRGGGYTF
TRBV10-1,TRBJ2-1,-,-,TGCGCCAGGAGGTCCGGGAAACTATCGGCTAATGAGCAGTTCTTC,CARRSGKLSANEQFF
TRBV28,TRBJ1-5,-,TRBD1,TGTGCCATCGACAGGGGAAGGAGCAATCAGCCCCAGCATTTT,CAIDRGRSNQPQHF
TRBV19,TRBJ1-5,-,-,TGTGCCAGTACCGAGAGAAGTAGCAATCAGCCCCAGCATTTT,CASTERSSNQPQHF
TRBV14,TRBJ2-7,-,-,TGTGCCAGCAGCCAAGAAAGCAGGGGATACGAGCAGTACTTC,CASSQESRGYEQYF
TRBV29-1,TRBJ2-7,-,TRBD1,TGCAGCGGGGGGACAGGGCGGGTGAGCGAGCAGTACTTC,CSGGTGRVSEQYF
TRBV28,TRBJ2-5,-,-,TGTGCCAGCAGTTTATCGGGGCAAGAGACCCAGTACTTC,CASSLSGQETQYF
TRBV10-3,TRBJ2-5,-,TRBD1,TGTGCCACCGCGGCGGGGGACAGGGGTTTACAAGAGACCCAGTACTTC,CATAAGDRGLQETQYF
TRBV6-5,TRBJ2-1,-,TRBD2,TGTGCCAGCAGTTACTCACTAGCGCGCTCCTACAATGAGCAGTTCTTC,CASSYSLARSYNEQFF
TRBV4-1,TRBJ2-1,once,-,TGCGCCAGCAGCCAAGTGCAGATCAATGAGCAGTTCTTC,CASSQVQINEQFF
TRBV7-2,TRBJ2-7,-,TRBD2,TGTGCCAGCAGCTTATCTAGCGGGAGTAACTACGAGCAGTACTTC,CASSLSSGSNYEQYF
TRBV30,TRBJ1-5,-,TRBD1,TGTGCCTGGAGTCCGGCAGGGGGGAATCAGCCCCAGCATTTT,CAWSPAGGNQPQHF
TRBV7-9,TRBJ1-5,once,TRBD1,TGTGCCAGCAGCTTAGTAACGAAACAGGGGGTCGACAATCAGCCCCAGCATTTT,CASSLVTKQGVDNQPQHF
TRBV2,TRBJ2-6,once,-,TGTGCCAGCAAGACTAGACTCTCTGGGGCCAACGTCCTGACTTTC,CASKTRLSGANVLTF
TRBV19,TRBJ1-3,-,-,TGTGCCAGTAGTTCGGGACGGACTAGCTCTGGAAACACCATATATTTT,CASSSGRTSSGNTIYF
TRBV9,TRBJ1-2,-,TRBD1,TGTGCCAGCAGCGTAAGGCCAGGGGGCGACTATGGCTACACCTTC,CASSVRPGGDYGYTF
TRBV6-6,TRBJ1-3,once,-,TGTGCCAGCAGTTATCGCCGGACAGCCGGAAACACCATATATTTT,CASSYRRTAGNTIYF
TRBV30,TRBJ2-4,-,-,TGTGCCTGGAGTACCGGGTTAAAAAACATTCAGTACTTC,CAWSTGLKNIQYF
TRBV4-1,TRBJ1-5,-,TRBD1,TGCGCCAGCAGCCAGCGGCGGCAGGGGGATCAGCCCCAGCATTTT,CASSQRRQGDQPQHF
TRBV5-5,TRBJ2-3,-,TRBD1,TGTGCCAGCAGTTTAGGGGGCGAAGAGAGAGATACGCAGTATTTT,CASSLGGEERDTQYF
TRBV4-1,TRBJ2-7,-,-,TGCGCCAGCAGCCAAGGTCGGGGTTGGGAGCAGTACTTC,CASSQGRGWEQYF
TRBV7-8,TRBJ2-4,-,-,TGTGCCAGCAGCCAACAGGCAAACAAAAACATTCAGTACTTC,CASSQQANKNIQYF
TRBV5-1,TRBJ2-2,-,-,TGCGCCAGCAGCCCAGAGAACACCGGGGAGCTGTTTTTT,CASSPENTGELFF
TRBV15,TRBJ2-2,-,-,TGTGCCACCAGCCCCCGACACCCGAACACCGGGGAGCTGTTTTTT,CATSPRHPNTGELFF
TRBV19,TRBJ2-5,-,-,TGTGCCAGTAGTGAACGGGTGGGGACCCAGTACTTC,CASSERVGTQYF
TRBV2,TRBJ2-1,-,TRBD2,TGTGCCAGCAGTACTCGGGACTACCTCTACAATGAGCAGTTCTTC,CASSTRDYLYNEQFF